This T cell receptor (beta chain) was observed in a study of post-analysis software for immune sequencing data. Germline V gene lookup returns CDR1 SEHNR and CDR2 FQNEAQ (reference sequence). J was trimmed by 4 bases and V by 8 bases; bases with no gene match: 6. The CDR3 is made up of 13 amino acids. cDNA libraries of TCR beta carried unique molecular identifiers. In TCRdb, the PCR reads were re-called with MiXCR into one record per CDR3 protein. Of 600,000 to 700,000 distinct CDR3 sequences in the sample, approximately 60% were seen once. On this clonotype: Its antigen is as yet unknown.

Study-wide results and caveats: Significantly lower normalized Chao1 diversity was found in patients with multiple sclerosis relative to controls. Relative to controls, patients had roughly five TRBV segments at higher frequency, with TRBV5-6, TRBV5-1 and TRBV20-1 among these.

Material for sequencing was blood. The chain is built from TRBV7-9 and TRBJ2-3; 7 nucleotides agree with TRBD2. This receptor was identified in a girl aged 2 to 9 with multiple sclerosis. The CDR3 loop reads CASGGESADTQYF. DNA of the CDR3: TGTGCCAGCGGGGGGGAGAGCGCAGATACGCAGTATTTT.